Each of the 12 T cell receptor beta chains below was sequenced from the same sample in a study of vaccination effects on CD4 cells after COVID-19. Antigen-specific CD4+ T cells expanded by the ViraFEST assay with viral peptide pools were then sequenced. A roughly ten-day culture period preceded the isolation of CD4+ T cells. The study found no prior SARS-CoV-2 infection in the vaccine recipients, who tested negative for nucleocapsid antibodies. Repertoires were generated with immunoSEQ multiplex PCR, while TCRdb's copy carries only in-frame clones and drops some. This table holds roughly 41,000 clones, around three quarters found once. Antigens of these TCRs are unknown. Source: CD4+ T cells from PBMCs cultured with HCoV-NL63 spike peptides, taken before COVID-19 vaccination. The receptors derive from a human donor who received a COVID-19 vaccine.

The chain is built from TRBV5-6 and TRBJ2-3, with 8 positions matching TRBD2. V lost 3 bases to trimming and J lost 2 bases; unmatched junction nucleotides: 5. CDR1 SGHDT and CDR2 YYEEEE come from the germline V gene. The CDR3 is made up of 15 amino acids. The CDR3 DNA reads TGTGCCAGCAGCTCGCTAGCGGGCCACACAGATACGCAGTATTTT. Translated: CASSSLAGHTDTQYF.

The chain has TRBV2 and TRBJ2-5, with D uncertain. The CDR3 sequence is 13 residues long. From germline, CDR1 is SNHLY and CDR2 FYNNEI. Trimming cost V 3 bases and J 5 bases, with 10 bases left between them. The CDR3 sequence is CASSDLSRETQYF. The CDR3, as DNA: TGTGCCAGCAGTGATCTCAGCCGCGAGACCCAGTACTTC.

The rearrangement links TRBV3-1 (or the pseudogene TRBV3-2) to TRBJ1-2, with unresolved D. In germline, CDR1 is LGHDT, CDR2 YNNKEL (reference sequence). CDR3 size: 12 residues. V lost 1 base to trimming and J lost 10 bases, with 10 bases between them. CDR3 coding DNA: TGTGCCAGCAGCCAAGCGTCTACACTCTACACCTTC. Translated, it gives CASSQASTLYTF.

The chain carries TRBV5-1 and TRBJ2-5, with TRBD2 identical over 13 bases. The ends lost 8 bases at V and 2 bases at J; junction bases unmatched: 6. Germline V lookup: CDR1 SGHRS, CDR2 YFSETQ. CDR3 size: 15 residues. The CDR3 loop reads CARRTSGGQQETQYF. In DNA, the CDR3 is TGCGCCAGGCGGACTAGCGGGGGCCAACAAGAGACCCAGTACTTC.

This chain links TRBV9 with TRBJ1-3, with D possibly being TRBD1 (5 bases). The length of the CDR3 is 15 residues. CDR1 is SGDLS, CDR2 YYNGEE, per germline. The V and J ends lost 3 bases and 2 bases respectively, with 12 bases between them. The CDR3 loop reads CASSETGVPGNTIYF. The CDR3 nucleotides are TGTGCCAGCAGCGAGACGGGGGTCCCTGGAAACACCATATATTTT.

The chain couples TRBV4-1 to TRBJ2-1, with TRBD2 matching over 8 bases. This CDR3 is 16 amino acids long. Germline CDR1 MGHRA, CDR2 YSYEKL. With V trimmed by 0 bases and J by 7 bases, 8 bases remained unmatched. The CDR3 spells CASSQEGSGVRNEQFF. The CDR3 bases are TGCGCCAGCAGCCAAGAAGGTAGCGGGGTTAGGAATGAGCAGTTCTTC.

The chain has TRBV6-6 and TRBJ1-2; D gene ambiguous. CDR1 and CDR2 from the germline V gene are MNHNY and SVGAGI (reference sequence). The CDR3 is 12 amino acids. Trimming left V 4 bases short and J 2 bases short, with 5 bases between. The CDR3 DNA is TGTGCCAGCAGTTCAGAGAACTATGGCTACACCTTC. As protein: CASSSENYGYTF.

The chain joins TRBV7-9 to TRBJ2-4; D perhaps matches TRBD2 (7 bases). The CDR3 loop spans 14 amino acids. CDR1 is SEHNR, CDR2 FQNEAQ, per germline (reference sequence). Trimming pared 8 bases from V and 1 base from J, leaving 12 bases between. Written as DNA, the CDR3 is TGTGCCAGCGACGAGGGGGGGGCCAAAAACATTCAGTACTTC. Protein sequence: CASDEGGAKNIQYF.

The CDR3 is CASSKFGGLAYEQYV. CDR3 coding DNA: TGTGCCAGCAGCAAATTTGGGGGGCTGGCCTACGAGCAGTACGTC. The chain employs TRBV7-9 and TRBJ2-7, with D possibly being TRBD1 or TRBD2 (6 bases each). The length of the CDR3 is 15 residues. Germline values: CDR1 SEHNR, CDR2 FQNEAQ (reference sequence). V lost 5 bases to trimming and J lost 2 bases, with 16 bases between them.

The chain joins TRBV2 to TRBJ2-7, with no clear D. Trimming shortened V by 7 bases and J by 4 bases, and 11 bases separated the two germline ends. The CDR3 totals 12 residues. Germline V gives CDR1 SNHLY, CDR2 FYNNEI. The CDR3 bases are TGTGCCAGCAAGTCGGTTGGATACGAGCAGTACGTC. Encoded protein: CASKSVGYEQYV.

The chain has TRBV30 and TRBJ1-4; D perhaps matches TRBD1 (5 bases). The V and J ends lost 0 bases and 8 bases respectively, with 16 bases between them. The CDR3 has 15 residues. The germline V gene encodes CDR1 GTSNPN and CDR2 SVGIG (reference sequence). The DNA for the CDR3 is TGTGCCTGGAGTGTACTGTTTGGCGGGGGGGAAAAACTGTTTTTT. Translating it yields CAWSVLFGGGEKLFF.

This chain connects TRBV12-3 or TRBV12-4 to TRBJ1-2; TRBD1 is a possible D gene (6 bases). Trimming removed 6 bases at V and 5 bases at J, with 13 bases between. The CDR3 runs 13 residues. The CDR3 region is CASSRTVVYGYTF. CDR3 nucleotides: TGTGCCAGCAGCCGGACAGTTGTGTATGGCTACACCTTC.